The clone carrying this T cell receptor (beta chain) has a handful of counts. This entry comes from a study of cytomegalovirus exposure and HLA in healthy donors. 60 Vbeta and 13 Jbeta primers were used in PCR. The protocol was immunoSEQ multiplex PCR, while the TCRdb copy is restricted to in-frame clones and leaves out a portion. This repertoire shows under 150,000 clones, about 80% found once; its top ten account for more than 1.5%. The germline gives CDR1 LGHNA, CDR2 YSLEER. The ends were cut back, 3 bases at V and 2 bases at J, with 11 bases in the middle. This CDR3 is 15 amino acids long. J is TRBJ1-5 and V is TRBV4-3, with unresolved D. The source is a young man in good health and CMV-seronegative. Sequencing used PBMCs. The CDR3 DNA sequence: TGCGCCAGCAGCCAGGTGTGGGAGGGCAATCAGCCCCAGCATTTT. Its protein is CASSQVWEGNQPQHF.